This TCR beta chain came from a study of graft-versus-host responses after intestinal transplantation. Overall study: Every recipient had anti-thymocyte globulin induction and about three years of tacrolimus plus steroids. Broader study findings: Early post-transplant falls in HvG clones accompanied the peak levels of circulating GvH clones.

Concerning this clone: Its specificity is unknown.

Repertoires were generated with immunoSEQ multiplex PCR, while TCRdb's copy carries only in-frame clones and drops some. The sample shows approximately 63,000 clones, roughly 90% of them seen only once. Processed graft tissue released its intraepithelial and lamina propria lymphocytes. V was pared by 6 bases and J by 5 bases, with 3 bases of the junction left unmatched. The CDR3 is 12 amino acids. From germline, CDR1 is LNHDA and CDR2 SQIVND (reference sequence). This receptor was obtained from a human patient who received an intestinal transplant, so some T cells may come from the graft donor. The specimen was ileum tissue, collected 357 days after transplant. The chain joins TRBV19 to TRBJ1-1, with 7 bases matching TRBD1. CDR3 in DNA: TGTGCCAGTAGACAGGGGAGGACTGAAGCTTTCTTT. It translates to CASRQGRTEAFF.